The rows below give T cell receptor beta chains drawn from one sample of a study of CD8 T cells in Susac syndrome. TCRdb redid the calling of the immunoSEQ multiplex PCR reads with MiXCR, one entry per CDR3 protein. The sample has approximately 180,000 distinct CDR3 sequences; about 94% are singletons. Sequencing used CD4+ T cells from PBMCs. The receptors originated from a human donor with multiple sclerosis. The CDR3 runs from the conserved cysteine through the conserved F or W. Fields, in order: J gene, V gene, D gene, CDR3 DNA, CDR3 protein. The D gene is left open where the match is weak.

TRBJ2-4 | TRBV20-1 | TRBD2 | TGCAGTGCCCCCGGGGGGAATAACATTCAGTACTTC | CSAPGGNNIQYF
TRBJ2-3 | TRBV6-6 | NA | TGTGCCAGCAGTTCAGGGAATTATGGGACAGATACGCAGTATTTT | CASSSGNYGTDTQYF
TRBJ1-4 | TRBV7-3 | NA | TGTGCCAGCAGCTTAAATTATAATGAAAAACTGTTTTTT | CASSLNYNEKLFF
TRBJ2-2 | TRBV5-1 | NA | TGCGCCAGCAGCCCAAACCAGGGTAGTATTACCGGGGAGCTGTTTTTT | CASSPNQGSITGELFF
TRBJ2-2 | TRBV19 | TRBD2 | TGTGCCAGTAGTACAGAGGGTCCAGGACTAGCGGGGAACACCGGGGAGCTGTTTTTT | CASSTEGPGLAGNTGELFF
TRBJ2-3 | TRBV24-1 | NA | TGTGCCACCAGTGAACCGAGGGTGGATGGCACAGATACGCAGTATTTT | CATSEPRVDGTDTQYF
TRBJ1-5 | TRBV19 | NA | TGTGCCAGTAATCGCGGGGAGGGTCAGCCCCAGCATTTT | CASNRGEGQPQHF
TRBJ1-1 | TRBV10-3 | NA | TGTGCCAACTCGGGGGGCACTGAAGCTTTCTTT | CANSGGTEAFF
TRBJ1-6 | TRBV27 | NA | TGTGCCAGCAGTTTGGGGGGTTTAAGAGGCCGTTCACCCCTCCACTTT | CASSLGGLRGRSPLHF
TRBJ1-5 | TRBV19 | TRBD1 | TGTGCCAGTAGTTACCGGGACAGGGGGCCACTCAGCAATCAGCCCCAGCATTTT | CASSYRDRGPLSNQPQHF
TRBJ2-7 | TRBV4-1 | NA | TGCGCCAGCAGCCGCCTAGAGACTTACGAGCAGTACTTC | CASSRLETYEQYF
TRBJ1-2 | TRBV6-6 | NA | TGTGCCAGCAGTAGCCACAGCCCACCGAACTATGGCTACACCTTC | CASSSHSPPNYGYTF
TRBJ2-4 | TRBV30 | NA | TGTGCCTGGAGTGCGGGACACAAAAACATTCAGTACTTC | CAWSAGHKNIQYF
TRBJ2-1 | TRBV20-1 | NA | TGCAGTGCTAGAATTTTCTACAATGAGCAGTTCTTC | CSARIFYNEQFF
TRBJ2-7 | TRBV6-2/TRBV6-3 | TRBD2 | TGTGCCAGCAGGACCCAGGGAGGGGTCGAGCAGTACTTC | CASRTQGGVEQYF
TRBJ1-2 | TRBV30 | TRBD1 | TGTGCCTCGCCGGACAGGGCTAACTATGGCTACACCTTC | CASPDRANYGYTF
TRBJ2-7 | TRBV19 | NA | TGTGCCAGTAGTATGACGGGGACAAACTACGAGCAGTACTTC | CASSMTGTNYEQYF
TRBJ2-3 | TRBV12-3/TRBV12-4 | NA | TGTGCCAGCAGCCCCCTCGAGGACGGACCGGCAGATACGCAGTATTTT | CASSPLEDGPADTQYF
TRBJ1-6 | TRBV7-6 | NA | TGTGCCAGCAGCTTACAGGGAGGTAATTCACCCCTCCACTTT | CASSLQGGNSPLHF
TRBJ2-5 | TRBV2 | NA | TGTGCCAGCACCTTACAAGACGACCAGTACTTC | CASTLQDDQYF
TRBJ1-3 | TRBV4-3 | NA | TGCGCCAGCAGCCAAGATCGGGGCCTATATTTT | CASSQDRGLYF
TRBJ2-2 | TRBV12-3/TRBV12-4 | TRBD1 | TGTGCCAGCAGTCTCAACAGGGGGCACACCGGGGAGCTGTTTTTT | CASSLNRGHTGELFF
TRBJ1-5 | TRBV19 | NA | TGTGCCAGTAGTATAGACGGCAGGACGGGGCTAGATGCCCAGCATTTT | CASSIDGRTGLDAQHF
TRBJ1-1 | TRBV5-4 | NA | TGTGCCAGCAGCCCGCCGGGGCGCGATTATACTGAAGCTTTCTTT | CASSPPGRDYTEAFF
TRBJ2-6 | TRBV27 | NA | TGTGCCACGTCACTGATCTCTGGGGCCAACGTCCTGACTTTC | CATSLISGANVLTF
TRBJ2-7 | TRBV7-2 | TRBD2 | TGTGCCAGCAGCCAGCTGGCTAGCGGCTACTACGAGCAGTACTTC | CASSQLASGYYEQYF
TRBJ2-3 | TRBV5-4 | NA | TGTGCCAGCAGCTTCCCTGGGGCGGGGAGGACAGATACGCAGTATTTT | CASSFPGAGRTDTQYF
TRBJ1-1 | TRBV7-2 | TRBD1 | TGTGCCAGCAGCCGGGACAGGGGGCGAAACACTGAAGCTTTCTTT | CASSRDRGRNTEAFF
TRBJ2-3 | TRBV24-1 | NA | TGTGCCACCAGTGACCCCGCCCCAGAGGTCACAGATACGCAGTATTTT | CATSDPAPEVTDTQYF